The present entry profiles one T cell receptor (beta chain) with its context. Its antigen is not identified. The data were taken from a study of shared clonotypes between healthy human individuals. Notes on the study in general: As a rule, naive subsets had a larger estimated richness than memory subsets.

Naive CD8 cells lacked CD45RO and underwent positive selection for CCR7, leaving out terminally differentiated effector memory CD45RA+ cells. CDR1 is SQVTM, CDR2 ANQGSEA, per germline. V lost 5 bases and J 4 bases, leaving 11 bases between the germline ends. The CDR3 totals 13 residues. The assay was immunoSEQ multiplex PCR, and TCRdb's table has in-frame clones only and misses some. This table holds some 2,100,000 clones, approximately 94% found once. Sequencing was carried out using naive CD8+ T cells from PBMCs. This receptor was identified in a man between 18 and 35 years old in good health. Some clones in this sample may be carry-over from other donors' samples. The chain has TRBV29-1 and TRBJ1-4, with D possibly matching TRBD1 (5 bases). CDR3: CSVRDGINEKLFF. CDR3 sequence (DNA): TGCAGCGTTAGGGACGGAATTAATGAAAAACTGTTTTTT.